Listed below are T cell receptor beta chains from one sample, sequenced in a study of blood T cell repertoires in COVID-19. TCRdb's table, derived via immunoSEQ multiplex PCR, lists solely in-frame clones and lacks some. The sample lists 380,000 or so clones, about 80% occurring once. The sequenced sample was peripheral blood. Receptors were obtained from a human donor with acute or convalescent COVID-19. The donor label of this sample is uncertain. Both conserved end residues are part of each CDR3. Fields, in order: J gene, clone size, D gene, V gene, CDR3 protein, CDR3 DNA. D genes are given only for firm matches. Where a row states a size, it is once, few, many or the class of an expanded clone; other rows omit it.

TRBJ2-7	-	TRBD2	TRBV4-1	CASSYGLAGSYEQYF	TGCGCCAGCAGCTACGGACTAGCGGGGTCCTACGAGCAGTACTTC
TRBJ1-5	-	TRBD1	TRBV5-5	CASSLGDRLSNQPQHF	TGTGCCAGCAGCTTGGGGGACAGGTTGAGCAATCAGCCCCAGCATTTT
TRBJ2-1	-	-	TRBV29-1	CSVEDLANTYNEQFF	TGCAGCGTTGAAGATTTAGCTAACACCTACAATGAGCAGTTCTTC
TRBJ2-3	-	-	TRBV7-9	CASSAEESDTQYF	TGTGCCAGCAGCGCTGAGGAGTCAGATACGCAGTATTTT
TRBJ1-2	few	TRBD1	TRBV18	CASSRITGGTNYGYTF	TGTGCCAGCTCACGAATTACAGGGGGCACTAACTATGGCTACACCTTC
TRBJ2-1	-	TRBD2	TRBV4-2	CASSEFLASGGAYNEQFF	TGTGCCAGCAGCGAATTCCTGGCTAGCGGGGGGGCCTACAATGAGCAGTTCTTC
TRBJ2-1	-	-	TRBV6-5	CASSYSYVRRNEQFF	TGTGCCAGCAGTTACTCGTATGTTAGGAGGAATGAGCAGTTCTTC
TRBJ2-1	-	-	TRBV3-1/TRBV3-2	CASSRSSYNEQFF	TGTGCCAGCAGCCGGAGTTCCTACAATGAGCAGTTCTTC
TRBJ2-3	-	-	TRBV30	CAWSIRLADTQYF	TGTGCCTGGAGTATTAGACTCGCTGATACGCAGTATTTT
TRBJ2-6	-	-	TRBV7-9	CASSLEGQGKLSGANVLTF	TGTGCCAGCAGCTTAGAGGGCCAGGGGAAACTTTCTGGGGCCAACGTCCTGACTTTC
TRBJ1-2	-	TRBD1	TRBV5-1	CASSLADRGIIGYTF	TGCGCCAGCAGCTTGGCGGACAGGGGGATCATCGGCTACACCTTC
TRBJ2-1	-	-	TRBV7-9	CASSPITGISYNEQFF	TGTGCCAGCAGCCCGATCACCGGGATCTCCTACAATGAGCAGTTCTTC
TRBJ2-2	-	-	TRBV24-1	CATSDFPPRELFF	TGTGCCACCAGTGATTTCCCTCCCCGGGAGCTGTTTTTT
TRBJ2-1	-	TRBD2	TRBV7-6	CASSVRTSGVSEQFF	TGTGCCAGCAGCGTGCGGACTAGCGGGGTCTCTGAGCAGTTCTTC
TRBJ1-2	-	TRBD1	TRBV28	CASSWTGQGYGYTF	TGTGCCAGCAGTTGGACGGGACAGGGCTATGGCTACACCTTC
TRBJ2-2	-	-	TRBV10-3	CAISGQTGELFF	TGTGCCATCAGTGGGCAGACCGGGGAGCTGTTTTTT
TRBJ2-1	-	TRBD1	TRBV11-3	CASSTPDRGHNEQFF	TGTGCCAGCAGCACCCCGGACAGGGGCCACAATGAGCAGTTCTTC
TRBJ2-1	-	-	TRBV15	CATSRGQVPEQFF	TGTGCCACCAGCAGAGGACAGGTCCCTGAGCAGTTCTTC
TRBJ2-2	-	-	TRBV4-2	CASSQPTRTNTGELFF	TGTGCCAGCAGCCAACCGACAAGGACGAACACCGGGGAGCTGTTTTTT
TRBJ1-2	-	TRBD1	TRBV7-2	CASSLGGGAGSLGYTF	TGTGCCAGCAGCTTAGGAGGGGGCGCCGGTTCGTTGGGCTACACCTTC
TRBJ1-5	-	TRBD1	TRBV5-1	CASSSTGQENQPQHF	TGCGCCAGCAGCTCTACGGGACAGGAGAATCAGCCCCAGCATTTT
TRBJ2-3	-	-	TRBV6-5	CASNRDLSPDTQYF	TGTGCCAGCAACCGGGACTTGTCACCAGATACGCAGTATTTT
TRBJ2-3	-	TRBD1	TRBV3-1/TRBV3-2	CASSLRGQGRTDTQYF	TGTGCCAGCAGCCTCCGTGGACAGGGTCGCACAGATACGCAGTATTTT
TRBJ2-7	-	-	TRBV6-5	CASNLRTGGGYEQYF	TGTGCCAGCAATCTACGAACAGGGGGGGGTTACGAGCAGTACTTC
TRBJ1-1	-	-	TRBV5-1	CASSRGVNTEAFF	TGCGCCAGCAGTAGGGGCGTGAACACTGAAGCTTTCTTT
TRBJ2-7	-	-	TRBV30	CAWSVKGSPPYEQYF	TGTGCCTGGAGTGTAAAGGGGTCGCCTCCCTACGAGCAGTACTTC
TRBJ2-1	-	TRBD2	TRBV7-8	CASSQAGRVFNNEQFF	TGTGCCAGCAGCCAGGCGGGGAGGGTTTTTAACAATGAGCAGTTCTTC
TRBJ1-2	-	-	TRBV5-6	CASTIWTAISGYGYTF	TGTGCCAGCACCATTTGGACAGCCATCTCCGGATATGGCTACACCTTC
TRBJ2-2	-	-	TRBV15	CATSRVDVNTGELFF	TGTGCCACCAGCAGAGTAGATGTGAACACCGGGGAGCTGTTTTTT
TRBJ1-2	-	-	TRBV27	CASSSTSRGIQLYYGYTF	TGTGCCAGCAGTTCTACTTCTCGCGGGATTCAGTTGTACTATGGCTACACCTTC
TRBJ1-6	-	-	TRBV6-1	CASSGQTYNSPLHF	TGTGCCAGCAGCGGACAAACCTATAATTCACCCCTCCACTTT
TRBJ2-2	-	-	TRBV27	CASSRGRGQDSVTGELFF	TGTGCCAGCAGTCGCGGCCGGGGACAAGATAGTGTCACCGGGGAGCTGTTTTTT
TRBJ1-2	-	TRBD1	TRBV7-8	CASSLRGQGAKYGYTF	TGTGCCAGCAGCTTAAGGGGCCAGGGGGCAAAATATGGCTACACCTTC
TRBJ2-1	-	-	TRBV9	CASSVQGVDYNEQFF	TGTGCCAGCAGCGTACAGGGTGTGGATTACAATGAGCAGTTCTTC
TRBJ1-5	-	-	TRBV19	CASSARGGPQHF	TGTGCCAGTTCGGCCCGAGGGGGACCCCAGCATTTT
TRBJ1-2	-	-	TRBV2	CAKQGEHGYTF	TGTGCCAAGCAGGGTGAGCATGGCTACACCTTC
TRBJ1-3	once	-	TRBV2	CASMPAQRSGNTIYF	TGTGCCAGCATGCCGGCTCAGCGCTCTGGAAACACCATATATTTT
TRBJ2-7	few	TRBD1	TRBV19	CASKGQGTYEQYF	TGTGCCAGTAAGGGACAGGGGACCTACGAGCAGTACTTC
TRBJ1-2	-	TRBD1	TRBV10-2	CASSDDRVSGRGYTF	TGCGCCAGCAGTGATGACAGGGTCTCAGGCCGGGGCTACACCTTC
TRBJ2-5	-	TRBD1	TRBV18	CASSPRTGNSVETQYF	TGTGCCAGCTCACCCCGGACAGGGAACTCGGTGGAGACCCAGTACTTC
TRBJ1-4	-	-	TRBV5-5	CASGRGDVATNEKLFF	TGTGCCAGCGGGCGGGGTGATGTTGCAACTAATGAAAAACTGTTTTTT
TRBJ2-5	-	-	TRBV18	CASSLGGTTETQYF	TGTGCCAGCTCCCTTGGCGGGACCACGGAGACCCAGTACTTC
TRBJ2-3	-	TRBD2	TRBV10-2	CASSESGGASKDTQYF	TGCGCCAGCAGTGAGAGCGGGGGGGCCAGTAAAGATACGCAGTATTTT
TRBJ1-6	-	TRBD1	TRBV6-5	CASRGDRGNSPLHF	TGTGCCAGCAGGGGTGACAGGGGCAATTCACCCCTCCACTTT
TRBJ1-3	-	TRBD1	TRBV27	CASSIFPPGTGPVKTIYF	TGTGCCAGCTCAATTTTCCCACCCGGGACAGGGCCCGTAAAGACCATATATTTT
TRBJ2-1	-	TRBD2	TRBV6-2/TRBV6-3	CASSYVAGVPNEQFF	TGTGCCAGCAGTTATGTGGCGGGAGTACCCAATGAGCAGTTCTTC
TRBJ1-5	-	-	TRBV21-1	CASSVRDQDQPQHF	TGTGCCAGCAGCGTCCGGGATCAAGATCAGCCCCAGCATTTT
TRBJ1-2	-	TRBD1	TRBV3-1/TRBV3-2	CASSPPRTGVLGYTF	TGTGCCAGCAGCCCCCCCAGGACAGGGGTACTTGGCTACACCTTC